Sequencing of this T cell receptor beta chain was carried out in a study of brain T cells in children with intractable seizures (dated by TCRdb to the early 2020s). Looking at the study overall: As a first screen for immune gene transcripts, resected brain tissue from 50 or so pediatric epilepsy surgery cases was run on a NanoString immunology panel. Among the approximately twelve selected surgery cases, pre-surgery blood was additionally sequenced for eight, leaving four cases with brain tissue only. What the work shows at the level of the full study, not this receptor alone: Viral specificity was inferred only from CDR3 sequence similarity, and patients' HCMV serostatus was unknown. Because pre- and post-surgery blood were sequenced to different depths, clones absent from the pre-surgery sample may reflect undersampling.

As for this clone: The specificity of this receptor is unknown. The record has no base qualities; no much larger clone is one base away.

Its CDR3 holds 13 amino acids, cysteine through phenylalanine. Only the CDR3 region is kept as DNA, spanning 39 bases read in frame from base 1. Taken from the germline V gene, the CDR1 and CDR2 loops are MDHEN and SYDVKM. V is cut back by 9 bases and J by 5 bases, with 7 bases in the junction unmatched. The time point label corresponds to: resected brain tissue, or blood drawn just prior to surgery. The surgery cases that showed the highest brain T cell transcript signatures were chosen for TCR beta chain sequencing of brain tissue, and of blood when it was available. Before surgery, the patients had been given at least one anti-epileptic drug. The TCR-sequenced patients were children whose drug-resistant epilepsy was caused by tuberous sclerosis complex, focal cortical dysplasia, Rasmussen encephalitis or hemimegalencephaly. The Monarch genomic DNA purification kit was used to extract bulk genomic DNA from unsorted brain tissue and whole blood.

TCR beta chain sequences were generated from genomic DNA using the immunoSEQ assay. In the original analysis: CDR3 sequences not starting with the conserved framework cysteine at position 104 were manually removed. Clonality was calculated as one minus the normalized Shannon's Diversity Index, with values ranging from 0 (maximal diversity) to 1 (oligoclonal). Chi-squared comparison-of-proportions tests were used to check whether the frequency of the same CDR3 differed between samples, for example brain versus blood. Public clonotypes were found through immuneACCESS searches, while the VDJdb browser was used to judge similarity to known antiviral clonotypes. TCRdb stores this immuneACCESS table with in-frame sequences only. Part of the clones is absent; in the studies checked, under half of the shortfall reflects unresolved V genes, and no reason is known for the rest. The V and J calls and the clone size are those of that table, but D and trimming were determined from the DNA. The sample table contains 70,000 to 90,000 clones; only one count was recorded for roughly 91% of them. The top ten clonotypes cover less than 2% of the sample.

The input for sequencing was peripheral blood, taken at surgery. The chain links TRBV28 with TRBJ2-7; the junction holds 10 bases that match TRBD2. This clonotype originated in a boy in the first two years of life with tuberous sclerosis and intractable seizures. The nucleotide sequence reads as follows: TGTGCCAGTGTGGGAGCGGGAGGGGACGAGCAGTACTTC. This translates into CASVGAGGDEQYF.